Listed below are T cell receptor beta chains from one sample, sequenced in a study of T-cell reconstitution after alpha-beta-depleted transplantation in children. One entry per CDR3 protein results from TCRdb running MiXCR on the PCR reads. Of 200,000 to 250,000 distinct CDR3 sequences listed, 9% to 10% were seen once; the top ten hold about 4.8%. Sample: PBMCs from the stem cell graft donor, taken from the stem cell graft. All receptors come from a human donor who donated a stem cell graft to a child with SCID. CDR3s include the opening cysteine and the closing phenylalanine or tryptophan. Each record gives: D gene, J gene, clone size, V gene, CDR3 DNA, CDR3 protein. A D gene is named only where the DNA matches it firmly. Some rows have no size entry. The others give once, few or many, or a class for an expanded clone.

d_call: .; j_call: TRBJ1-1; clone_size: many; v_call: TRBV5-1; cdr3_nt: TGCGCCAGCAGCAATGGACCGTCCATGAACACTGAAGCTTTCTTT; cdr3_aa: CASSNGPSMNTEAFF
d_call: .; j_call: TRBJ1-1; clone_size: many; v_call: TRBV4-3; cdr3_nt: TGCGCCAGCAGCCAATCCCAGGGAAACACTGAAGCTTTCTTT; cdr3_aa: CASSQSQGNTEAFF
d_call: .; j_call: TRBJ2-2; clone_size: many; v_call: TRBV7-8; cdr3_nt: TGTGCCAGCAGCTTACTCCGGGCTGGGACCGGGGAGCTGTTTTTT; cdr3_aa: CASSLLRAGTGELFF
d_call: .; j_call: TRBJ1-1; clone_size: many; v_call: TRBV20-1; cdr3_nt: TGCAGTGCTAGAGATCGGTTGGGGAACCCTGAAGCTTTCTTT; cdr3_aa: CSARDRLGNPEAFF
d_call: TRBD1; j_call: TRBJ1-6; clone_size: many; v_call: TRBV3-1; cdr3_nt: TGTGCCAGCAGCCAAGGAGGACAGGGTAATTCACCCCTCCACTTT; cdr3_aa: CASSQGGQGNSPLHF
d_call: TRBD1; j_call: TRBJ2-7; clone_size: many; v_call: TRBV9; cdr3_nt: TGTGCCAGCAGCGCTACAGGGGCGTCCTACGAGCAGTACTTC; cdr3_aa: CASSATGASYEQYF
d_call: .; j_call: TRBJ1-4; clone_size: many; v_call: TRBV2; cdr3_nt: TGTGCCAGCAGTGATGGGAGAAATGAAAAACTGTTTTTT; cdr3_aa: CASSDGRNEKLFF
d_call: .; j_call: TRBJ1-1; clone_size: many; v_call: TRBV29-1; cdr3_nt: TGCAGCGTTGTTGTGCACGGTAAGAACACTGAAGCTTTCTTT; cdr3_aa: CSVVVHGKNTEAFF
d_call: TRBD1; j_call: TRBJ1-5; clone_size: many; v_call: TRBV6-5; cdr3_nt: TGTGCCAGCAGATCCTACAGGGGGCTTTTGGGCAATCAGCCCCAGCATTTT; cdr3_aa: CASRSYRGLLGNQPQHF
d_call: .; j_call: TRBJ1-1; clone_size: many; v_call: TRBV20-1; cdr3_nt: TGCAGTGCTAGTCGGGCAGGCACTGAAGCTTTCTTT; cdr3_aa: CSASRAGTEAFF
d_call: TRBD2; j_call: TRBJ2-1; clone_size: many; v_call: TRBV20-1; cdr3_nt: TGCAGTCGTCTAGCGGGGCTATACAATGAGCAGTTCTTC; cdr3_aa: CSRLAGLYNEQFF
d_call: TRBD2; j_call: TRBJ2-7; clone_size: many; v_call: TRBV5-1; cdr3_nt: TGCGCCAGCAGCTTGGGCGGGGGGAACTACGAGCAGTACTTC; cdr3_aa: CASSLGGGNYEQYF
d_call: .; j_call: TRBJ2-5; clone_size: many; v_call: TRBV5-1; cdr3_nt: TGCGCCAGCAGCCTCCCCCACCAAGAGACCCAGTACTTC; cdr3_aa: CASSLPHQETQYF
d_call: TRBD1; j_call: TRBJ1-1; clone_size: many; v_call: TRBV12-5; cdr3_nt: TGTGCTAGTGGCCAGGGGACAGGCCCGAACACTGAAGCTTTCTTT; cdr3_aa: CASGQGTGPNTEAFF
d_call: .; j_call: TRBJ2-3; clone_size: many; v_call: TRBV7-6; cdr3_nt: TGTGCCAGCAGCTTAGCCCCCCCTGGGTCCGCAGCGCCACGCACAGATACGCAGTATTTT; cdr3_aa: CASSLAPPGSAAPRTDTQYF
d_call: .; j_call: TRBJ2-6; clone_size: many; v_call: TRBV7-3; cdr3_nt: TGTGCCAGCAGTATCTCCGTGACCAGTGGGGCCAACGTCCTGACTTTC; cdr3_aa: CASSISVTSGANVLTF
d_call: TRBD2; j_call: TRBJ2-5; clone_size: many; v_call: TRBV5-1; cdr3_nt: TGCGCCAGCAGCCCTGGGACTAGCGCCTTAGAGACCCAGTACTTC; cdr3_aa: CASSPGTSALETQYF
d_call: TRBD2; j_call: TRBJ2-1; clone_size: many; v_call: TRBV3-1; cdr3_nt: TGTGCCAGCATCCAGAGTCCGGGGGGAGGCAATGAGCAGTTCTTC; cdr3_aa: CASIQSPGGGNEQFF
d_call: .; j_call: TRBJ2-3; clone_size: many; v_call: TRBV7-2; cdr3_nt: TGTGCCAGCAGCTTAAATAAAGGGGTGTCAGATACGCAGTATTTT; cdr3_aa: CASSLNKGVSDTQYF
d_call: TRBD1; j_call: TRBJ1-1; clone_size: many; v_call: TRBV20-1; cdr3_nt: TGCAGTGCTAGAGATCGGGGGACAGGGCTCATGAACACTGAAGCTTTCTTT; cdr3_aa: CSARDRGTGLMNTEAFF
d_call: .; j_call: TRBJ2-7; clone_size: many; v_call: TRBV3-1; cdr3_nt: TGTGCCAGCAGCCAAGTAATAGGACGGACCTACGAGCAGTACTTC; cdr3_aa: CASSQVIGRTYEQYF
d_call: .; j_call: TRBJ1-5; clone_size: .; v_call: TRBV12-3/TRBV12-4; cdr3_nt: TGTGCCAGCAGCTGGGGGGGGGGCAGTCAGCCCCAGCATTTT; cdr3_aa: CASSWGGGSQPQHF
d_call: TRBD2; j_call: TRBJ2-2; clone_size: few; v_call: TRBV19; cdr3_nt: TGTGCCAGTACCGGACGGGACGGGGGGGGCACCGGGGAGCTGTTTTTT; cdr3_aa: CASTGRDGGGTGELFF
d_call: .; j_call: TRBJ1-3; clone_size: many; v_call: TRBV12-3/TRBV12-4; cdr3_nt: TGTGCCAGCAGTGACAGCCTGCTCTCTGGAAACACCATATATTTT; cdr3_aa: CASSDSLLSGNTIYF
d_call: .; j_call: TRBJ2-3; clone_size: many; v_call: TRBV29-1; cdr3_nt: TGCAGCGTTGCGGCCGGGGCGGGCTCCACAGATACGCAGTATTTT; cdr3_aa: CSVAAGAGSTDTQYF
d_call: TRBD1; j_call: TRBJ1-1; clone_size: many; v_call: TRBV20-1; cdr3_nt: TGCAGTGCTAGGGACAGGGTGGTGAACACTGAAGCTTTCTTT; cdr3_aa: CSARDRVVNTEAFF
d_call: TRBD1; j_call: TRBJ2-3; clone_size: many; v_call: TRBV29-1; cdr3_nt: TGCAGCGTTCCGGGACAGGGGTTCACAGATACGCAGTATTTT; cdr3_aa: CSVPGQGFTDTQYF
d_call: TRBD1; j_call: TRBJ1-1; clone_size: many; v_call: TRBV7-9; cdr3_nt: TGTGCCAGCAGCTCCCCGGGCAGGGGGGGTACTGAAGCTTTCTTT; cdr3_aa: CASSSPGRGGTEAFF
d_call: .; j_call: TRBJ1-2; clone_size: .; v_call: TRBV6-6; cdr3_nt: TGTGCCAGCAGTTACAGGGACCAAACCGGCTACACCTTC; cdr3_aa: CASSYRDQTGYTF
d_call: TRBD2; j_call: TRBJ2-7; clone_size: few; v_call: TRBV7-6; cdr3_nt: TGTGCCAGCAGCCCGACTAGCGGGGTCAGCTCCTACGAGCAGTACTTC; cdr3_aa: CASSPTSGVSSYEQYF
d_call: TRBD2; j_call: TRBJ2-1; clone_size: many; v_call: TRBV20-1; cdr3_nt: TGCAGTGCTAGTAGCGGGGTCGGCGCCTACAATGAGCAGTTCTTC; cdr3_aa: CSASSGVGAYNEQFF
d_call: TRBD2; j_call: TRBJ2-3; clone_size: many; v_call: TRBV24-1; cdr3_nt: TGTGCCACCAGTGACACACTAGCGGGGGATACGCAGTATTTT; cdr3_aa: CATSDTLAGDTQYF
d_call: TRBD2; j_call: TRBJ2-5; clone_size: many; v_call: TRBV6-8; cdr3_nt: TGTGCCAGCAGTTACTCGCGAAGGACTAGCGGGGGAGAGACCCAGTACTTC; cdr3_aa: CASSYSRRTSGGETQYF
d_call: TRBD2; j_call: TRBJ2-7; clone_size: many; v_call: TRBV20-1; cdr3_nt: TGCAGTGCCGGACTAGCGGGTCCACTTTACGAGCAGTACTTC; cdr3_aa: CSAGLAGPLYEQYF
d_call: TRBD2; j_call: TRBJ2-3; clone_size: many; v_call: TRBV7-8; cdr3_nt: TGTGCCAGCAGCTTCGGGGGGGTCGGAGATACGCAGTATTTT; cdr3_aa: CASSFGGVGDTQYF
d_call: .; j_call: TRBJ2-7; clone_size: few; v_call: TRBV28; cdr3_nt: TGTGCCAGCAGTGCCCCACACGGGGGAGGGGGCTACGAGCAGTACTTC; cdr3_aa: CASSAPHGGGGYEQYF
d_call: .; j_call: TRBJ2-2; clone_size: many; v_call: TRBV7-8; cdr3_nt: TGTGCCAGCAGCACCAGGAAGGGATCCGGGGAGCTGTTTTTT; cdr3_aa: CASSTRKGSGELFF
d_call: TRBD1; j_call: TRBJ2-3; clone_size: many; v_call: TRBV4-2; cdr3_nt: TGTGCCAGCAGCCAAGATTGGAACAGGGGCCTTCGCACAGATACGCAGTATTTT; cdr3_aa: CASSQDWNRGLRTDTQYF
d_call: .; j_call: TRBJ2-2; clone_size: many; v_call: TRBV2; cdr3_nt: TGTGCCAGCGGAGGGAGGCCCACCGGGGAGCTGTTTTTT; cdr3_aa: CASGGRPTGELFF
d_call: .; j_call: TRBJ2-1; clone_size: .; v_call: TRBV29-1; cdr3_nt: TGCAGCGTCTGGGGCCGCCAGACGTTCTTC; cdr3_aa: CSVWGRQTFF
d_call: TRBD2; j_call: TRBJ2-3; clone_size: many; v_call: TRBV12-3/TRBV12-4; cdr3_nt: TGTGCCAGCAGCCCCAGAGCCGGGACTATTCACACAGATACGCAGTATTTT; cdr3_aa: CASSPRAGTIHTDTQYF
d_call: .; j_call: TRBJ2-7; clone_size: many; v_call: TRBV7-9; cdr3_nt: TGTGCCAGCAGCTTAGTTCCCCAGGGCTCCTACGAGCAGTACTTC; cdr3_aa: CASSLVPQGSYEQYF
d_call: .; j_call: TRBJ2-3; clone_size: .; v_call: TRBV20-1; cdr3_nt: TGCAGTGCTAGAGATCCGGGATCTTGGGGGTACACAGATACGCAGTATTTT; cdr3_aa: CSARDPGSWGYTDTQYF
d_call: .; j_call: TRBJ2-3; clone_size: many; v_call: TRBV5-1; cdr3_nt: TGCGCCAGCAGCTTAGTAGTAAGCACAGATACGCAGTATTTT; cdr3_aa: CASSLVVSTDTQYF
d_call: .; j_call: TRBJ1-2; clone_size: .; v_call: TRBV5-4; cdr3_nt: TGTGCCAGCAGGCGGGACATCACTAACTATGGCTACACCTTC; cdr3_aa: CASRRDITNYGYTF
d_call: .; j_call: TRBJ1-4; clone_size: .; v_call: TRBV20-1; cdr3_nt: TGCAGTGCTAGAGAAACCCGAACTCTGTTTTTT; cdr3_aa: CSARETRTLFF
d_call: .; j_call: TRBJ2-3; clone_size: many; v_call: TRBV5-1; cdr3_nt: TGCGCCAGCACCCCGGGCAGGGGACGTACAGATACGCAGTATTTT; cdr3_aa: CASTPGRGRTDTQYF
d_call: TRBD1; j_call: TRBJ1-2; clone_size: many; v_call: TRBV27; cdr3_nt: TGTGCCAGCAGAAGGACAGGGTACGACTATGGCTACACCTTC; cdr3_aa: CASRRTGYDYGYTF
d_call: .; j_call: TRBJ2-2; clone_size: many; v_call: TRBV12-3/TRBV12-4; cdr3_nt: TGTGCCAGCAGAGGTCACACAATCGGGGAGCTGTTTTTT; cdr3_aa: CASRGHTIGELFF
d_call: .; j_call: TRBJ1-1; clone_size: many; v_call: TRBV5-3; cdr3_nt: TGTGCCAGCTGGATTGTGGGGAAAGGCAGAATGAACACTGAAGCTTTCTTT; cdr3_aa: CASWIVGKGRMNTEAFF
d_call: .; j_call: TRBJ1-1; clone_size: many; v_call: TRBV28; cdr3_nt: TGTGCCAGCAGACGGGGGCAGACTTATGAAGCTTTCTTT; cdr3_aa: CASRRGQTYEAFF
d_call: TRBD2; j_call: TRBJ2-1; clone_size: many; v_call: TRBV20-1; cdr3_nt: TGCAGTGCTAAAGCGGGGGGGACTTACAATGAGCAGTTCTTC; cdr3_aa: CSAKAGGTYNEQFF
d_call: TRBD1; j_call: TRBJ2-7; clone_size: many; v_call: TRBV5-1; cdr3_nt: TGCGCCAGCTCGACAGGGTTTGAGCAGTACTTC; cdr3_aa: CASSTGFEQYF
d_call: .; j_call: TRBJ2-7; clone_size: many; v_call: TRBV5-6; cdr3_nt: TGTGCCAGCAGCTTGGGGCTCGTCTCCTACGAGCAGTACTTC; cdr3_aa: CASSLGLVSYEQYF
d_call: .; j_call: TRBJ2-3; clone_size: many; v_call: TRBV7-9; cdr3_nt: TGTGCCAGCAGCGCTTGGTTGGCTAGCACAGATACGCAGTATTTT; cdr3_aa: CASSAWLASTDTQYF
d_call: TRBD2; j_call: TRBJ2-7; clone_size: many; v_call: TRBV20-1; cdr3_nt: TGCAGTGCTAGCCCTAGCGGCTACGAGCAGTACTTC; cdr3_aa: CSASPSGYEQYF
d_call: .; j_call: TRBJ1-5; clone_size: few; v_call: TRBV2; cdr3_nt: TGTGCCAGCTCGCGGGAGGCATTCAATCAGCCCCAGCATTTT; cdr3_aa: CASSREAFNQPQHF
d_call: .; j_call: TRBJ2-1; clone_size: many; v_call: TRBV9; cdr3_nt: TGTGCCAGCAGCGTAGGGGGATTTAACAATGAGCAGTTCTTC; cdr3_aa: CASSVGGFNNEQFF
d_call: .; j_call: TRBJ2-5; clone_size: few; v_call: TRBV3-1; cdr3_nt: TGTGCCAGCAGCCAGATTGAGACCCAGTACTTC; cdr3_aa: CASSQIETQYF
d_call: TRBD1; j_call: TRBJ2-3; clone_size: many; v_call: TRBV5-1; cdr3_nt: TGCGCCAGCAGCCGAATGGGACAGGGGGCCGCAGATACGCAGTATTTT; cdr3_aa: CASSRMGQGAADTQYF